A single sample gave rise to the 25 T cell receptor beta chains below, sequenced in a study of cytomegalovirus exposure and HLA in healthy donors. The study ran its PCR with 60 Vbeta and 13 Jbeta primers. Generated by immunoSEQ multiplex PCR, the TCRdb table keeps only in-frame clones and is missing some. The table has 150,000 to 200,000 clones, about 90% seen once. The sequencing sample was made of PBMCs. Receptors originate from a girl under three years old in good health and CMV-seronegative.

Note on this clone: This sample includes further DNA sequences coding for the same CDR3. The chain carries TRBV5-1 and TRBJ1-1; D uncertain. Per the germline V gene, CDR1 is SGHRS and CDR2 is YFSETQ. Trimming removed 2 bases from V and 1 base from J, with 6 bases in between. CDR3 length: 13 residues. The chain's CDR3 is CASSLGGNTEAFF. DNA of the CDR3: TGCGCCAGCAGCTTAGGCGGGAACACTGAAGCTTTCTTT.

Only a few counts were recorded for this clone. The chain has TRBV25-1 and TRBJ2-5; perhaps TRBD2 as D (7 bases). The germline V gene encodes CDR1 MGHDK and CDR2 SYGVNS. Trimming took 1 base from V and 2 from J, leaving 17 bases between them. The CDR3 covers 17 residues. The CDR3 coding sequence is TGTGCCAGCAGTGAATGGCTTGAGGCGGGGGCACAAGAGACCCAGTACTTC. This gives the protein CASSEWLEAGAQETQYF.

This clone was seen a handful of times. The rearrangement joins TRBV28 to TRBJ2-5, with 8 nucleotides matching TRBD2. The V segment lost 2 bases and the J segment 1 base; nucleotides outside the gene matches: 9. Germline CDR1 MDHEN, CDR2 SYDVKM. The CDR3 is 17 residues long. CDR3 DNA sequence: TGTGCCAGCAGTTTAGTCCGGCGGGGGGCCACCCAAGAGACCCAGTACTTC. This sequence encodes CASSLVRRGATQETQYF. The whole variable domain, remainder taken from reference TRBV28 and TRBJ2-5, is DVKVTQSSRYLVKRTGEKVFLECVQDMDHENMFWYRQDPGLGLRLIYFSYDVKMKEKGDIPEGYSVSREKKERFSLILESASTNQTSMYLCASSLVRRGATQETQYFGPGTRLLVL.

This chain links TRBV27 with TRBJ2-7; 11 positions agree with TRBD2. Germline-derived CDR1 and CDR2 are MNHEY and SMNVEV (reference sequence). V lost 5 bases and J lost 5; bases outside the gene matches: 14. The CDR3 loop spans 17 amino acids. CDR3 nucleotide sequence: TGTGCCAGCAGTGACCTGTCCCCTAGCGGGAGGTTCAACGAGCAGTACTTC. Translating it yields CASSDLSPSGRFNEQYF.

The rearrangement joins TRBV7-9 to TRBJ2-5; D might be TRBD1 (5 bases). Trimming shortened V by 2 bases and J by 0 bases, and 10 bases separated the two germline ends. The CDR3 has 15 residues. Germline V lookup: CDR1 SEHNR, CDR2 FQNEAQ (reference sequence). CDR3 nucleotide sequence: TGTGCCAGCAGCTTAAGGCACAGGAACCAAGAGACCCAGTACTTC. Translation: CASSLRHRNQETQYF.

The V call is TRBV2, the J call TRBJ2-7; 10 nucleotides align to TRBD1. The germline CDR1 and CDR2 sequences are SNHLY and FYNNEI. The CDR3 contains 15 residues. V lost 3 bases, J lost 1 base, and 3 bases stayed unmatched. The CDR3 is CASSDWTGGSYEQYF. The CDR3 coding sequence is TGTGCCAGCAGTGATTGGACAGGGGGGTCCTACGAGCAGTACTTC.

The CDR3 DNA sequence: TGTGCCATCAGCGGGACTGCGGATCAGCCCCAGCATTTT. It codes for CAISGTADQPQHF. The chain links TRBV10-3 to TRBJ1-5; a possible D gene is TRBD1 (5 bases). Germline V gene data show CDR1 as ENHRY and CDR2 as SYGVKD. V shed 6 bases and J shed 5 bases, with 11 bases lying between them. This CDR3 has 13 residues.

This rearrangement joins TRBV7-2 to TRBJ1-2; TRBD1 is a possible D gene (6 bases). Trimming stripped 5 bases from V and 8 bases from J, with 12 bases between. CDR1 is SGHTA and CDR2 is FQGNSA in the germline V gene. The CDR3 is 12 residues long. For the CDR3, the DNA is TGTGCCAGCAGCGTCACAGGGTGGGGCTACACCTTC. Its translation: CASSVTGWGYTF.

CDR3 loop: CASSPRSSGRTDRGEQYF. Written as DNA, the CDR3 is TGTGCCAGCTCACCACGGTCTAGCGGGAGGACGGATCGAGGCGAGCAGTACTTC. This chain joins TRBV18 and TRBJ2-7; 11 bases are a match to TRBD2. The CDR3 is 18 residues long. Trimming took 1 base from V and 6 from J; bases not matched to a gene: 14. Looked up from germline, CDR1 is KGHSH and CDR2 is LQKENI. Full variable domain (rest looked up from reference TRBV18 and TRBJ2-7): NAGVMQNPRHLVRRRGQEARLRCSPMKGHSHVYWYRQLPEEGLKFMVYLQKENIIDESGMPKERFSAEFPKEGPSILRIQQVVRGDSAAYFCASSPRSSGRTDRGEQYFGPGTRLTVT.

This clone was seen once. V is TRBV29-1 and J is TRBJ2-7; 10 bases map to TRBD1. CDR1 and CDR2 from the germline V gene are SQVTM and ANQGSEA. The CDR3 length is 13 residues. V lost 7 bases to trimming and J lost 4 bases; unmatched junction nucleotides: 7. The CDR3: CSGLTGGGYEQYF. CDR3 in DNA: TGCAGCGGGTTGACAGGGGGCGGTTACGAGCAGTACTTC.

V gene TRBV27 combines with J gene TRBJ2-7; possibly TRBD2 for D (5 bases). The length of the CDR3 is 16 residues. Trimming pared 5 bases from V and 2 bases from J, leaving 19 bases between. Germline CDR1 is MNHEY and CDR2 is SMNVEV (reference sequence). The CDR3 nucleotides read TGTGCCAGCAGTGCCCGCTCCGGGGTCGCAACCTACGAGCAGTACTTC. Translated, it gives CASSARSGVATYEQYF.

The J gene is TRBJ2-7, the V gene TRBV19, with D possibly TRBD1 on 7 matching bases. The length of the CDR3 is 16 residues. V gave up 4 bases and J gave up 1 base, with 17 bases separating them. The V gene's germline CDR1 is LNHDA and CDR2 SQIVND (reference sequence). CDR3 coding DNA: TGTGCCAGTAGTAGTGGTCGGCAGGGGGGTTCCTACGAGCAGTACTTC. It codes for CASSSGRQGGSYEQYF.

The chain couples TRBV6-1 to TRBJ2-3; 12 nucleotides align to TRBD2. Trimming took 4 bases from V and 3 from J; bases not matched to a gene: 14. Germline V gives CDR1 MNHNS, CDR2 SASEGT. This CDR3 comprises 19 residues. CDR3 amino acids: CASSAEPSGRGRRTDTQYF. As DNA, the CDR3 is TGTGCCAGCAGTGCTGAGCCTAGCGGGAGGGGAAGGCGGACAGATACGCAGTATTTT.

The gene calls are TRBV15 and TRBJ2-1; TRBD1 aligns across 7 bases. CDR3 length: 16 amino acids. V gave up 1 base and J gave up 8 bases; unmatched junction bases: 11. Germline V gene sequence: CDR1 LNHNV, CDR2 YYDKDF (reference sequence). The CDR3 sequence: CATSRGSRQGNYEQFF. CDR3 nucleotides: TGTGCCACCAGCAGAGGCTCGAGACAGGGTAATTATGAGCAGTTCTTC.

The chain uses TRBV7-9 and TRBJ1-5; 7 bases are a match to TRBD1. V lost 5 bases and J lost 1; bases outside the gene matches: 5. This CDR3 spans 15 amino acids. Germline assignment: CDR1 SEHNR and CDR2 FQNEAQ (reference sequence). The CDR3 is CASSNDRASNQPQHF. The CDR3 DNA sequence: TGTGCCAGCAGCAACGACAGGGCAAGCAATCAGCCCCAGCATTTT.

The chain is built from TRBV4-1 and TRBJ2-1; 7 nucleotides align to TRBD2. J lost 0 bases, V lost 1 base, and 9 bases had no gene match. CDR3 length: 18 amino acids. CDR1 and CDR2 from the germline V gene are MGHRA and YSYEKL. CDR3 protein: CASSQVAISGFSYNEQFF. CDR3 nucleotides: TGCGCCAGCAGCCAAGTCGCCATTAGCGGGTTCTCCTACAATGAGCAGTTCTTC.

The CDR3 loop reads CASSSPPTSEVNTGELFF. CDR3 nucleotide sequence: TGCGCCAGCAGCAGCCCCCCAACTAGCGAAGTGAACACCGGGGAGCTGTTTTTT. V is TRBV4-1 and J is TRBJ2-2, with 7 bases fitting TRBD2. Losses at the gene ends were 5 bases for V and 1 base for J; bases not matched to a gene: 13. CDR1 is MGHRA, CDR2 YSYEKL, per germline. This CDR3 has 18 amino acids.

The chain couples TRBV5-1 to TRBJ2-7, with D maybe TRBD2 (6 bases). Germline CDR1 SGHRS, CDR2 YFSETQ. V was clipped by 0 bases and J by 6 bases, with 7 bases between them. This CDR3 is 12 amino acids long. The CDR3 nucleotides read TGCGCCAGCAGCTTGGAGCGGGCCGAGCAGTACTTC. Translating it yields CASSLERAEQYF.

CDR3 protein: CASSEVVGGDYGYTF. CDR3 DNA: TGTGCCAGCAGTGAAGTTGTAGGGGGAGACTATGGCTACACCTTC. This rearrangement joins TRBV6-1 to TRBJ1-2, with D perhaps matching TRBD1 (6 bases). The V end lost 1 base, the J end lost 3 bases, and 12 bases lay between the germline ends. The germline V gene has CDR1 MNHNS and CDR2 SASEGT. The CDR3 consists of 15 residues.

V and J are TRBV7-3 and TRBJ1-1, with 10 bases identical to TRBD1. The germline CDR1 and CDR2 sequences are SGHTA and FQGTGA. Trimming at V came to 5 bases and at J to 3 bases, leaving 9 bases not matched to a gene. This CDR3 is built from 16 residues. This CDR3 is CASSRTGGKGDTEAFF. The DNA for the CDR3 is TGTGCCAGCAGCCGGACAGGGGGGAAGGGTGACACTGAAGCTTTCTTT.

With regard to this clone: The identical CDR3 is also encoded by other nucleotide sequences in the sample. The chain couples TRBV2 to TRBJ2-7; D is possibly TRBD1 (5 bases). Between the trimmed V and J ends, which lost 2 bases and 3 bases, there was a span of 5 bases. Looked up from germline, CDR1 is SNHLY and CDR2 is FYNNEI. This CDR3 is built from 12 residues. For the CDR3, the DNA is TGTGCCAGCAGTGAAAGGGGCTACGAGCAGTACTTC. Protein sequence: CASSERGYEQYF.

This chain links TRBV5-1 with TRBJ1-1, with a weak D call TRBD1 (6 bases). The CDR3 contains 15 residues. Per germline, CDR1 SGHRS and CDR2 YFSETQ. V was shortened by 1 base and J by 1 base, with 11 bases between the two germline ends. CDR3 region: CASSLTHRANTEAFF. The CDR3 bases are TGCGCCAGCAGCTTGACCCACAGGGCGAACACTGAAGCTTTCTTT. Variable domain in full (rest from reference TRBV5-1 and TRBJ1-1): KAGVTQTPRYLIKTRGQQVTLSCSPISGHRSVSWYQQTPGQGLQFLFEYFSETQRNKGNFPGRFSGRQFSNSRSEMNVSTLELGDSALYLCASSLTHRANTEAFFGQGTRLTVV.

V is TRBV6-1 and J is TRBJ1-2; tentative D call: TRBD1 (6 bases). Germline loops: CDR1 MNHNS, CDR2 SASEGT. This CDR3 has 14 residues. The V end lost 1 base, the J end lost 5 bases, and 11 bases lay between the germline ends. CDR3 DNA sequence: TGTGCCAGCAGTGAAGTTACAGGGTCTTATGGCTACACCTTC. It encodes CASSEVTGSYGYTF.

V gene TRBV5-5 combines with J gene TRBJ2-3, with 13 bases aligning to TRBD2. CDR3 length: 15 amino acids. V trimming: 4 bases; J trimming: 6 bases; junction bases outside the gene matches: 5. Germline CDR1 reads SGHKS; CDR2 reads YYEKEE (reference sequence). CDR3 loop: CASSPGTSGVDTQYF. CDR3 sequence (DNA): TGTGCCAGCAGCCCGGGGACTAGCGGGGTGGATACGCAGTATTTT.

In DNA, the CDR3 is TGTGCCAGCAGCCAAGGGCCCGGGACTAGCATCGGCTATGAGCAGTTCTTC. This gives the protein CASSQGPGTSIGYEQFF. V is TRBV4-2 and J is TRBJ2-1, with 9 nucleotides matching TRBD2. J was trimmed by 8 bases and V by 1 base; bases with no gene match: 12. The CDR3 is 17 amino acids. The germline gives CDR1 LGHNA, CDR2 YNFKEQ.